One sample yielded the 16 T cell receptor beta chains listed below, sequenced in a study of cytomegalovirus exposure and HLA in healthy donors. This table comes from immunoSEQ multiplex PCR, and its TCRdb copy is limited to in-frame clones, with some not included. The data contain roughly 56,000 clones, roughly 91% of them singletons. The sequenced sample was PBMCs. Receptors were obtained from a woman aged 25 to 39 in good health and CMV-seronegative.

This CDR3 reads CASRRPGSNTEAFF. CDR3 DNA sequence: TGTGCCAGCAGGCGCCCGGGTTCGAACACTGAAGCTTTCTTT. This chain uses TRBV25-1 with TRBJ1-1; D gene unclear. Germline CDR1 and CDR2: MGHDK and SYGVNS. Trimming stripped 6 bases from V and 1 base from J, with 12 bases between. This CDR3 has 14 amino acids.

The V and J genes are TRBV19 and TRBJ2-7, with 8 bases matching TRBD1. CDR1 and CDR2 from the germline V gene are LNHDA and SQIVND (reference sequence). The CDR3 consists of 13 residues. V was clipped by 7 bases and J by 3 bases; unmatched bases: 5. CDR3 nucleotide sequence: TGTGCCAGTACCCGGGGACAGGACTACGAGCAGTACTTC. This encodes CASTRGQDYEQYF.

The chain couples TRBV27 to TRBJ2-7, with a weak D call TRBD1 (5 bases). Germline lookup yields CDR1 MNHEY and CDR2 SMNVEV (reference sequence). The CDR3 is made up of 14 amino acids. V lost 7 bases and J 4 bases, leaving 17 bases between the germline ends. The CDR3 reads CASTEAGNPYEQYF. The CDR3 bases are TGTGCCAGCACCGAGGCAGGGAACCCTTACGAGCAGTACTTC.

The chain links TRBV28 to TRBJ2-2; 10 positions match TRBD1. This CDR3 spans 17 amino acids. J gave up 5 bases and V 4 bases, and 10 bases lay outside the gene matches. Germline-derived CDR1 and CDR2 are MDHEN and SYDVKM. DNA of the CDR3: TGTGCCAGCAGTTCAAGACAGGGGGCGCTCGGGACCGGGGAGCTGTTTTTT. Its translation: CASSSRQGALGTGELFF.

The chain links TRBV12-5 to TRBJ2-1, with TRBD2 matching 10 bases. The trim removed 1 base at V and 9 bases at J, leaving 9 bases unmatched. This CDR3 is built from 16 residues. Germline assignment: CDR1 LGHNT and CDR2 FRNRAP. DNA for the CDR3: TGTGCTAGTGGTTTGGCGAGGACTAGCGGTTGGGGTGAGCAGTTCTTC. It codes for CASGLARTSGWGEQFF.

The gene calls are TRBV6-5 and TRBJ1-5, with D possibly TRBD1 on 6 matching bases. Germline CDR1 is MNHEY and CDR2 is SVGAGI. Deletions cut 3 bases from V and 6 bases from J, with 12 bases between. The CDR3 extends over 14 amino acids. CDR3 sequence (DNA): TGTGCCAGCAGTTATACCCCAGGGGTTCAGCCCCAGCATTTT. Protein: CASSYTPGVQPQHF.

CDR3 region: CASSTSTGSITGELFF. CDR3 DNA: TGTGCCAGCAGCACGAGCACGGGATCAATCACCGGGGAGCTGTTTTTT. The chain has TRBV9 and TRBJ2-2; weak D call: TRBD2 (5 bases). Deletions cut 4 bases from V and 4 bases from J, with 17 bases between. The germline V gene has CDR1 SGDLS and CDR2 YYNGEE. This CDR3 has 16 residues. The complete variable domain, with remaining parts taken from reference TRBV9 and TRBJ2-2, reads DSGVTQTPKHLITATGQRVTLRCSPRSGDLSVYWYQQSLDQGLQFLIQYYNGEERAKGNILERFSAQQFPDLHSELNLSSLELGDSALYFCASSTSTGSITGELFFGEGSRLTVL.

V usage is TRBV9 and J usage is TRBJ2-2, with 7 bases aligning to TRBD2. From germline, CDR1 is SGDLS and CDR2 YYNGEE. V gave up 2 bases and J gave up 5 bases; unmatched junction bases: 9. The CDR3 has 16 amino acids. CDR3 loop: CASSVYPAGATGELFF. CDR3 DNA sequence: TGTGCCAGCAGCGTGTACCCCGCGGGAGCGACCGGGGAGCTGTTTTTT.

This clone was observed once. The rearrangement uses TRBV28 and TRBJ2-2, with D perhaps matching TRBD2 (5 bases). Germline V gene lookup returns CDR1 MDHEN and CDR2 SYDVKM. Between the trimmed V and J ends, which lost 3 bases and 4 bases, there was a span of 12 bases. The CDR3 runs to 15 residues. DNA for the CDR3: TGTGCCAGCAGTTTCGGCGCGGACTTCACCGGGGAGCTGTTTTTT. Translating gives CASSFGADFTGELFF. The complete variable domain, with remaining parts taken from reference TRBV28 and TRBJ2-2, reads DVKVTQSSRYLVKRTGEKVFLECVQDMDHENMFWYRQDPGLGLRLIYFSYDVKMKEKGDIPEGYSVSREKKERFSLILESASTNQTSMYLCASSFGADFTGELFFGEGSRLTVL.

The CDR3 nucleotides are TGTGCCAGCTCACCCGACTATGGGGACACCGGGGAGCTGTTTTTT. It translates to CASSPDYGDTGELFF. This chain joins TRBV18 and TRBJ2-2; a weak D match, TRBD2 (5 bases). This CDR3 is 15 amino acids long. Between the trimmed V and J ends, which lost 3 bases and 3 bases, there was a span of 11 bases. Germline loops: CDR1 KGHSH, CDR2 LQKENI.

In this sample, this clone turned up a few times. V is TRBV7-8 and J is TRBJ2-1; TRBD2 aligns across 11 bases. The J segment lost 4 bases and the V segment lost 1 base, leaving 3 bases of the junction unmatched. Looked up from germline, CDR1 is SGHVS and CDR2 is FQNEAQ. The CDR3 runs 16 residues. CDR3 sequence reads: CASSLGRLAGYNEQFF. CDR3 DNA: TGTGCCAGCAGCTTAGGAAGACTAGCGGGGTACAATGAGCAGTTCTTC.

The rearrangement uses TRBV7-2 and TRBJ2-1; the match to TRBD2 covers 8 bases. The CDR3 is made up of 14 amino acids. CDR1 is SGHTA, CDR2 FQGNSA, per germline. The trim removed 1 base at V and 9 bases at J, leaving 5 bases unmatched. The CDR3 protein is CASSLERENPEQFF. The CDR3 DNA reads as TGTGCCAGCAGCTTAGAGCGGGAGAACCCTGAGCAGTTCTTC.

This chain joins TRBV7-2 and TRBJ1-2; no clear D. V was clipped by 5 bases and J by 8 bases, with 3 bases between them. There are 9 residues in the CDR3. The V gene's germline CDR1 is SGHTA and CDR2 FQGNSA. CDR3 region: CASSRGYTF. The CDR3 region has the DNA TGTGCCAGCAGCCGGGGCTACACCTTC.

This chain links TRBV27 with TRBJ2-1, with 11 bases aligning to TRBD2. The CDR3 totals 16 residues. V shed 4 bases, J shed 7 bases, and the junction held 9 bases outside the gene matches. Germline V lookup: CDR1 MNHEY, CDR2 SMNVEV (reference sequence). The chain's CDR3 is CASSSVLAGGVNEQFF. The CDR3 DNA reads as TGTGCCAGCAGTTCCGTTTTAGCGGGAGGGGTGAATGAGCAGTTCTTC.

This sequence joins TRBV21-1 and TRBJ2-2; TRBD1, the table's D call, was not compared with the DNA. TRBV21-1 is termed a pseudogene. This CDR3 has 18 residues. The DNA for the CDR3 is TGTGCCAGCAGCAAAGTTCGGGCAGGGGGGCGTGTCACCGGGGAGCTGTTTTTT. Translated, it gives CASSKVRAGGRVTGELFF.

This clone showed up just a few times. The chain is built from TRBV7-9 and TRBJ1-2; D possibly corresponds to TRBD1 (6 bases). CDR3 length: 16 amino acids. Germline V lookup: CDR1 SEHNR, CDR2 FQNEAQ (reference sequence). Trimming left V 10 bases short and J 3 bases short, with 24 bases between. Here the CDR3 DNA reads TGTGCCACTACTAGGGCTAGAGCTACAGGGCACTATGGCTACACCTTC. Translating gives CATTRARATGHYGYTF.